The T cell receptor beta chain under discussion was sequenced for a study of cytotoxic CD8 clonotypes in ibrutinib-treated CLL. Study in general: Recorded responses included 25 or so partial and 2 complete; following median about 68 months, approximately 14 stayed remitted and about 12 progressed.

Notes on the study in general: Sustained-remission and progressing patients had unequal sampling times.

Measured with immunoSEQ multiplex PCR; TCRdb has only the in-frame clones, and not every one. This table holds around 50,000 clones, around 60% found once. Genomic DNA in an amount of approximately 2 micrograms was extracted from cryopreserved PBMCs and used for the preparation of TCR beta libraries. Concerning this clone itself: Its specificity is not known.

The specimen comprised PBMCs, sampled after 24 months of ibrutinib treatment. This receptor was obtained from a human donor with chronic lymphocytic leukemia.

The CDR3 is CASSVQSYNEQFF. For the CDR3, the DNA is TGTGCCAGCAGCGTACAATCCTACAATGAGCAGTTCTTC. This chain uses TRBV9 with TRBJ2-1; no reliable D call. Germline V lookup: CDR1 SGDLS, CDR2 YYNGEE. Trimming removed 1 base at V and 1 base at J, with 3 bases between. There are 13 residues in the CDR3.